These 27 T cell receptor beta chains originate from one sample sequenced in a study of blood T cell repertoires in COVID-19. Method: immunoSEQ multiplex PCR; TCRdb's copy keeps in-frame clones and lacks some. The sample has 140,000 to 150,000 clones; approximately 80% are singletons. Specimen: peripheral blood. Every receptor here comes from a man between 60 and 75 years old with active or convalescent COVID-19.

This clone was counted a few times. This chain connects TRBV7-2 to TRBJ2-5, with D tentatively TRBD2 (6 bases). The germline V and J ends were trimmed by 1 base and 4 bases, with 10 bases remaining between them. The CDR3 extends over 14 amino acids. The V gene's germline CDR1 is SGHTA and CDR2 FQGNSA. The CDR3 spells CASSLVGLRETQYF. The CDR3 nucleotides are TGTGCCAGCAGCTTAGTTGGACTACGAGAGACCCAGTACTTC.

CDR3 DNA sequence: TGTGCCAGTAGTACGGGGGTGAGAGACGGGGAGCTGTTTTTT. It translates to CASSTGVRDGELFF. J is TRBJ2-2 and V is TRBV19; tentative D call: TRBD2 (6 bases). V shed 4 bases and J shed 7 bases, with 13 bases lying between them. Germline-derived CDR1 and CDR2 are LNHDA and SQIVND (reference sequence). The CDR3 consists of 14 residues.

The chain has TRBV30 and TRBJ1-1; D call uncertain. The CDR3 has 13 amino acids. CDR1 is GTSNPN and CDR2 is SVGIG in the germline V gene (reference sequence). V lost 4 bases and J lost 3, with 12 bases in between. CDR3 protein: CAWTLDTYTEAFF. The CDR3 DNA is TGTGCCTGGACGCTCGACACTTACACTGAAGCTTTCTTT.

V is TRBV18 and J is TRBJ1-1, with 8 bases matching TRBD1. CDR3 length: 16 amino acids. V was clipped by 6 bases and J by 0 bases; unmatched bases: 9. CDR1 and CDR2 from the germline V gene are KGHSH and LQKENI. The CDR3 region has the DNA TGTGCCAGCTCGCGCCCGGGACAGGCTCTGAACACTGAAGCTTTCTTT. Amino acids: CASSRPGQALNTEAFF.

This clone has a handful of counts. The chain recombines TRBV19 with TRBJ2-3; a weak D match, TRBD2 (6 bases). CDR1 LNHDA and CDR2 SQIVND come from the germline V gene (reference sequence). V gave up 6 bases and J gave up 0 bases, with 13 bases separating them. The CDR3 length is 15 residues. The CDR3 nucleotides are TGTGCCAGTAGGTTTCAGGAGGGGAGCACAGATACGCAGTATTTT. Its protein is CASRFQEGSTDTQYF.

This clone was observed once. The genes are TRBV28 and TRBJ1-2; 8 nucleotides agree with TRBD1. This CDR3 is 14 amino acids long. Germline V CDR1 and CDR2: MDHEN, SYDVKM. Trimming took 5 bases from V and 0 from J; bases not matched to a gene: 2. CDR3 sequence: CASSTGGANYGYTF. The CDR3 DNA is TGTGCCAGCAGTACAGGGGGGGCTAACTATGGCTACACCTTC.

The chain carries TRBV19 and TRBJ1-3, with D hard to call. This CDR3 has 13 amino acids. Trimming pared 6 bases from V and 0 bases from J, leaving 6 bases between. Germline V gene data show CDR1 as LNHDA and CDR2 as SQIVND (reference sequence). CDR3 amino acids: CASSLFSGNTIYF. The CDR3 DNA is TGTGCCAGTAGCCTATTCTCTGGAAACACCATATATTTT. Together with reference TRBV19 and TRBJ1-3, the CDR3 gives the full variable domain: DGGITQSPKYLFRKEGQNVTLSCEQNLNHDAMYWYRQDPGQGLRLIYYSQIVNDFQKGDIAEGYSVSREKKESFPLTVTSAQKNPTAFYLCASSLFSGNTIYFGEGSWLTVV.

The V and J genes are TRBV19 and TRBJ2-3; possibly TRBD2 for D (6 bases). The CDR3 contains 14 residues. V gave up 8 bases and J gave up 2 bases, with 14 bases separating them. The germline gives CDR1 LNHDA, CDR2 SQIVND (reference sequence). The CDR3 DNA follows: TGTGCCAGTCGACCGGGACTGAACACAGATACGCAGTATTTT. This codes for CASRPGLNTDTQYF.

This chain joins TRBV11-3 and TRBJ1-4; D remains unclear. The CDR3 is 13 residues long. V was shortened by 5 bases and J by 8 bases, with 12 bases between the two germline ends. From germline, CDR1 is SGHNT and CDR2 YENEEA. The CDR3 loop reads CASSAGNGEKLFF. DNA for the CDR3: TGTGCCAGCAGCGCCGGGAACGGGGAAAAACTGTTTTTT.

The chain couples TRBV3-1 (or the pseudogene TRBV3-2) to TRBJ1-2; the match to TRBD1 covers 7 bases. CDR1 is LGHDT and CDR2 is YNNKEL in the germline V gene (reference sequence). The CDR3 covers 16 residues. Trimming at V came to 4 bases and at J to 5 bases, leaving 13 bases not matched to a gene. The CDR3 sequence: CASSPPPEQGLYGYTF. The CDR3, as DNA: TGTGCCAGCAGCCCCCCGCCCGAACAGGGGTTATATGGCTACACCTTC.

The CDR3 reads CASSETGFYTDTQYF. The CDR3 region has the DNA TGTGCCAGCAGTGAAACAGGGTTCTACACAGATACGCAGTATTTT. V usage is TRBV25-1 and J usage is TRBJ2-3; tentative D call: TRBD1 (6 bases). The length of the CDR3 is 15 residues. The V gene's germline CDR1 is MGHDK and CDR2 SYGVNS. V was clipped by 2 bases and J by 2 bases, with 11 bases between them.

V usage is TRBV6-5 and J usage is TRBJ2-1; D is possibly TRBD1 (5 bases). Trimming pared 6 bases from V and 10 bases from J, leaving 10 bases between. Germline assignment: CDR1 MNHEY and CDR2 SVGAGI. The CDR3 is 11 residues long. Here the CDR3 reads CASRSRQEQFF. In DNA form, the CDR3 reads TGTGCCAGCAGATCCAGACAGGAGCAGTTCTTC.

The CDR3 spells CASSVNLPGLAGSVETQYF. The CDR3 DNA sequence: TGTGCCAGCAGTGTTAATTTACCGGGACTAGCGGGAAGTGTCGAGACCCAGTACTTC. The J gene is TRBJ2-5, the V gene TRBV2, with TRBD2 identical over 13 bases. This CDR3 region has 19 residues. The ends lost 4 bases at V and 5 bases at J; junction bases unmatched: 16. The germline gives CDR1 SNHLY, CDR2 FYNNEI.

V and J are TRBV6-5 and TRBJ1-5; no definite D call. Trimming took off 4 bases at V and 5 bases at J, with 6 bases between the two ends. CDR1 and CDR2 (germline): MNHEY, SVGAGI. CDR3 length: 12 amino acids. The CDR3 spells CASSSYDQPQHF. In DNA form, the CDR3 reads TGTGCCAGCAGTTCCTATGATCAGCCCCAGCATTTT.

This rearrangement joins TRBV9 to TRBJ2-3; 8 bases are a match to TRBD2. The germline V gene has CDR1 SGDLS and CDR2 YYNGEE. V gave up 2 bases and J gave up 6 bases; unmatched junction bases: 5. This CDR3 has 14 amino acids. CDR3 sequence reads: CASSVGLAGDTQYF. CDR3 DNA: TGTGCCAGCAGCGTCGGACTAGCTGGGGATACGCAGTATTTT.

This clone was picked up a small number of times. J is TRBJ2-1 and V is TRBV24-1, with 8 bases fitting TRBD2. Germline loops: CDR1 KGHDR, CDR2 SFDVKD. CDR3 length: 16 amino acids. The V gene end was trimmed by 3 bases and the J gene end by 1 base; junction bases not matched to a gene: 4. DNA of the CDR3: TGTGCCACCAGTGATCAGAGCGGGAGTTCCTACAATGAGCAGTTCTTC. Its protein is CATSDQSGSSYNEQFF.

This clone occurred a few times. The genes are TRBV5-1 and TRBJ2-7; a possible D gene is TRBD1 (6 bases). The length of the CDR3 is 14 residues. V lost 2 bases and J lost 5, with 14 bases in between. Germline values: CDR1 SGHRS, CDR2 YFSETQ. The CDR3 protein is CASSFTGQANEQYF. The CDR3 nucleotides read TGCGCCAGCAGCTTTACAGGGCAGGCGAACGAGCAGTACTTC.

The rearrangement joins TRBV15 to TRBJ2-2; no clear D. This CDR3 is 17 amino acids long. In germline, CDR1 is LNHNV, CDR2 YYDKDF (reference sequence). The V end was cut by 0 bases, the J end by 5 bases, with 16 bases between. This chain's CDR3 is CATSRESVSPRTGELFF. The CDR3 DNA reads TGTGCCACCAGCAGAGAGTCGGTATCCCCCCGGACCGGGGAGCTGTTTTTT.

The chain recombines TRBV9 with TRBJ2-3, with 11 bases fitting TRBD1. The CDR3 has 14 amino acids. Unmatched junction bases numbered 1, after V lost 3 bases and J lost 4 bases. Germline assignment: CDR1 SGDLS and CDR2 YYNGEE. CDR3 region: CASSAGQGADTQYF. Written as DNA, the CDR3 is TGTGCCAGCAGCGCGGGACAGGGGGCAGATACGCAGTATTTT.

The chain employs TRBV30 and TRBJ1-5, with unresolved D. V lost 0 bases, J lost 7 bases, and 10 bases lay in between. This CDR3 region has 13 residues. CDR1 GTSNPN and CDR2 SVGIG come from the germline V gene (reference sequence). The CDR3 bases are TGTGCCTGGAGTGTAGCGTACGGACAGCCCCAGCATTTT. Amino acids: CAWSVAYGQPQHF.

V is TRBV11-2 and J is TRBJ2-3; TRBD1 matches at 8 bases. The V and J ends lost 2 bases and 0 bases, in that order; junction bases with no gene match: 10. Germline CDR1 is SGHAT and CDR2 is FQNNGV. The length of the CDR3 is 18 residues. This chain's CDR3 is CASSLSLTGTGSTDTQYF. For the CDR3, the DNA is TGTGCCAGCAGCTTATCGCTCACGGGGACAGGCAGCACAGATACGCAGTATTTT.

V usage is TRBV28 and J usage is TRBJ1-2; D may be TRBD1 (5 bases). V lost 10 bases, J lost 1 base, and 13 bases lay in between. The CDR3 has 13 amino acids. Germline V gene data show CDR1 as MDHEN and CDR2 as SYDVKM. In nucleotides, the CDR3 is TGTGCCACCCAGGGCCCAAATAACTATGGCTACACCTTC. It translates to CATQGPNNYGYTF.

This chain links TRBV4-2 with TRBJ2-7, with 10 bases fitting TRBD2. CDR3 length equals 15 residues. J gave up 0 bases and V 3 bases, and 2 bases lay outside the gene matches. The germline CDR1 and CDR2 sequences are LGHNA and YNFKEQ. CDR3: CASSHTSGVSYEQYF. CDR3 sequence (DNA): TGTGCCAGCAGCCATACTAGCGGGGTCTCCTACGAGCAGTACTTC.

The chain joins TRBV19 to TRBJ1-5; unclear D gene. The CDR3 extends over 17 amino acids. V was trimmed by 6 bases and J by 2 bases, leaving 20 bases between them. The germline CDR1 and CDR2 sequences are LNHDA and SQIVND (reference sequence). The CDR3: CASSTTLSGFGNQPQHF. In DNA form, the CDR3 reads TGTGCCAGTAGCACCACCCTTTCGGGATTTGGCAATCAGCCCCAGCATTTT.

The chain joins TRBV24-1 to TRBJ2-1; 9 bases align to TRBD2. Germline CDR1 reads KGHDR; CDR2 reads SFDVKD. V lost 4 bases to trimming and J lost 9 bases; unmatched junction nucleotides: 6. The CDR3 covers 14 residues. The chain's CDR3 is CATSDATSGPEQFF. Written as DNA, the CDR3 is TGTGCCACCAGTGACGCGACTAGCGGACCTGAGCAGTTCTTC.

The CDR3: CASRGRRGEPQHF. The CDR3 nucleotides read TGTGCCAGCAGGGGACGGCGGGGAGAGCCCCAGCATTTT. The V call is TRBV7-8, the J call TRBJ1-5; TRBD1 is a possible D gene (5 bases). This CDR3 contains 13 residues. V lost 6 bases, J lost 8 bases, and 14 bases lay in between. Germline assignment: CDR1 SGHVS and CDR2 FQNEAQ.

The rearrangement joins TRBV28 to TRBJ1-6; 7 nucleotides line up with TRBD1. The CDR3 totals 15 residues. After removal of 8 bases from V and 3 bases from J, the junction contained 7 bases not matched to a gene. Germline CDR1 MDHEN, CDR2 SYDVKM. CDR3 sequence (DNA): TGTGCCAGCGTTGGCGGGACAGACTATAATTCACCCCTCCACTTT. Translation: CASVGGTDYNSPLHF.